These T cell receptor beta chains were read from a single sample in a study of blood T cell repertoires in COVID-19. Profiling relied on immunoSEQ multiplex PCR, and the TCRdb table lists in-frame clones only, not all of them. Of approximately 200,000 clones listed, around 83% are singletons. Specimen: peripheral blood. These receptors came from a woman aged 25 to 39 with active or convalescent COVID-19. Both conserved end residues are part of each CDR3. Fields, in order: D gene, V gene, J gene, clone size, CDR3 protein, CDR3 DNA. A D gene is named only where the DNA matches it firmly. Only some rows state a clone size, as once, few, many or a class for expanded clones.

d_gene: .; v_gene: TRBV7-2; j_gene: TRBJ1-2; abundance: .; CDR3aa: CASSETREDTF; CDR3nt: TGTGCCAGCAGCGAAACCAGGGAGGACACCTTC
d_gene: TRBD1; v_gene: TRBV25-1; j_gene: TRBJ2-7; abundance: once; CDR3aa: CASSGLQGQGPYEQYF; CDR3nt: TGTGCCAGCAGTGGCCTCCAGGGACAGGGCCCCTACGAGCAGTACTTC
d_gene: TRBD1; v_gene: TRBV9; j_gene: TRBJ2-3; abundance: .; CDR3aa: CASRGRDRHTDTQYF; CDR3nt: TGTGCCAGCCGCGGTCGGGACAGACACACAGATACGCAGTATTTT
d_gene: .; v_gene: TRBV24-1; j_gene: TRBJ2-7; abundance: .; CDR3aa: CATSDRDRRAEQYF; CDR3nt: TGTGCCACCAGTGATCGTGACAGGCGGGCCGAGCAGTACTTC
d_gene: .; v_gene: TRBV18; j_gene: TRBJ1-3; abundance: .; CDR3aa: CASSPRIGDSGNTIYF; CDR3nt: TGTGCCAGCTCACCAAGGATCGGGGACTCTGGAAACACCATATATTTT
d_gene: .; v_gene: TRBV10-2; j_gene: TRBJ2-1; abundance: once; CDR3aa: CATTLPGSNEQFF; CDR3nt: TGCGCCACCACACTCCCGGGTAGCAATGAGCAGTTCTTC
d_gene: TRBD1; v_gene: TRBV30; j_gene: TRBJ1-1; abundance: .; CDR3aa: CAWRWTGSYTEAFF; CDR3nt: TGTGCCTGGAGGTGGACAGGGTCGTACACTGAAGCTTTCTTT
d_gene: .; v_gene: TRBV3-1/TRBV3-2; j_gene: TRBJ1-2; abundance: once; CDR3aa: CASSQEGGGPYGYTF; CDR3nt: TGTGCCAGCAGCCAAGAGGGAGGCGGACCGTATGGCTACACCTTC
d_gene: .; v_gene: TRBV18; j_gene: TRBJ1-2; abundance: .; CDR3aa: CASSPPGALYGYTF; CDR3nt: TGTGCCAGCTCACCACCAGGGGCCCTCTATGGCTACACCTTC
d_gene: TRBD2; v_gene: TRBV5-6; j_gene: TRBJ2-1; abundance: .; CDR3aa: CASSPGVAGDYEQFF; CDR3nt: TGTGCCAGCAGCCCCGGGGTAGCGGGAGACTATGAGCAGTTCTTC
d_gene: TRBD1; v_gene: TRBV5-1; j_gene: TRBJ2-3; abundance: .; CDR3aa: CASKAPGQGHDTQYF; CDR3nt: TGCGCCAGCAAGGCCCCGGGACAGGGACACGATACGCAGTATTTT
d_gene: TRBD2; v_gene: TRBV28; j_gene: TRBJ2-3; abundance: .; CDR3aa: CASSSKTSGSGTQYF; CDR3nt: TGTGCCAGCAGTTCTAAGACTAGCGGGAGCGGTACGCAGTATTTT
d_gene: TRBD1; v_gene: TRBV6-6; j_gene: TRBJ2-7; abundance: .; CDR3aa: CASSPRDRGSSYEQYF; CDR3nt: TGTGCCAGCAGCCCCCGGGACAGGGGATCATCCTACGAGCAGTACTTC
d_gene: TRBD1; v_gene: TRBV5-4; j_gene: TRBJ1-3; abundance: .; CDR3aa: CASSPGTAGNTIYF; CDR3nt: TGTGCCAGCAGCCCGGGGACAGCTGGAAACACCATATATTTT
d_gene: TRBD1; v_gene: TRBV7-2; j_gene: TRBJ1-2; abundance: .; CDR3aa: CASSLAKGADGYTF; CDR3nt: TGTGCCAGCAGCTTAGCAAAGGGGGCTGATGGCTACACCTTC
d_gene: TRBD1; v_gene: TRBV11-3; j_gene: TRBJ2-1; abundance: .; CDR3aa: CASSLGGQGAYNEQFF; CDR3nt: TGTGCCAGCAGCTTAGGCGGCCAGGGGGCCTACAATGAGCAGTTCTTC
d_gene: .; v_gene: TRBV2; j_gene: TRBJ1-5; abundance: .; CDR3aa: CASSGERWQPQHF; CDR3nt: TGTGCCAGCAGTGGGGAGAGGTGGCAGCCCCAGCATTTT
d_gene: TRBD1; v_gene: TRBV2; j_gene: TRBJ2-2; abundance: few; CDR3aa: CASSAPTGGLGTGELFF; CDR3nt: TGTGCCAGCAGTGCTCCGACAGGGGGCCTGGGCACCGGGGAGCTGTTTTTT
d_gene: .; v_gene: TRBV2; j_gene: TRBJ2-7; abundance: .; CDR3aa: CASTGTGTDSYEQYF; CDR3nt: TGTGCCAGCACGGGGACCGGGACTGACTCCTACGAGCAGTACTTC
d_gene: .; v_gene: TRBV5-4; j_gene: TRBJ1-4; abundance: .; CDR3aa: CASSLDEEEKLFF; CDR3nt: TGTGCCAGCAGCTTGGACGAGGAGGAAAAACTGTTTTTT